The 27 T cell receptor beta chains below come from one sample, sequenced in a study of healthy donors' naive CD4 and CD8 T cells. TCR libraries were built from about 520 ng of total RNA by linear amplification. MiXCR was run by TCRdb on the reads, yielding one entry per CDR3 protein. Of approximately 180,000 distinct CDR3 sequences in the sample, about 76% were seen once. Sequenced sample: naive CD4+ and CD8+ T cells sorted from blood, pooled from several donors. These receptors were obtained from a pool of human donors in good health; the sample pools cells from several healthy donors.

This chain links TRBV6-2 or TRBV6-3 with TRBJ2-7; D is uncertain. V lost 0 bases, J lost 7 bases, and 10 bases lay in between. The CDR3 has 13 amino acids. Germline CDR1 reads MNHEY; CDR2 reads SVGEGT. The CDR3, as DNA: TGTGCCAGCAGTTACTCCGGCGTGAGGGAGCAGTACGTC. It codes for CASSYSGVREQYV.

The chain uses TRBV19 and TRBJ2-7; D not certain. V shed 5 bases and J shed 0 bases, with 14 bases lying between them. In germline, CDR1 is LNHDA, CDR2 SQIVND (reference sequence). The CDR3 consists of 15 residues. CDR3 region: CASSPTQKSSYEQYF. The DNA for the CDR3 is TGTGCCAGTAGTCCGACACAGAAGAGCTCCTACGAGCAGTACTTC.

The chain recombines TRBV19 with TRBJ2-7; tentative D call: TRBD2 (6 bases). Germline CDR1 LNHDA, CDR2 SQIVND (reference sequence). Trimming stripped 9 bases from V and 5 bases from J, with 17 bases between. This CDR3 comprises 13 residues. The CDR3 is CASNLGGTDEQYF. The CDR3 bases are TGTGCCAGCAATCTAGGAGGGACCGACGAGCAGTACTTC.

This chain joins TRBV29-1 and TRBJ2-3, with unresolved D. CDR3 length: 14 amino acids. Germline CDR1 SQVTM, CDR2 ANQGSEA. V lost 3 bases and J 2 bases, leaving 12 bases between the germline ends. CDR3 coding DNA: TGCAGCGTTGATTTGGCAGATAACACAGATACGCAGTATTTT. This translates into CSVDLADNTDTQYF.

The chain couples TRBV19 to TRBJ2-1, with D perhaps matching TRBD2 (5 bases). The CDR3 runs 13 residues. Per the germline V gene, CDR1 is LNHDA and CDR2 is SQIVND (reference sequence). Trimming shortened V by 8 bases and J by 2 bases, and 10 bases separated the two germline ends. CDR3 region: CASAPSPYNEQFF. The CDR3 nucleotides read TGTGCCAGTGCGCCTAGCCCCTACAATGAGCAGTTCTTC.

For the CDR3, the DNA is TGTGCCTGGAGTCTAGCGGGAGGGCCCTACAATGAGCAGTTCTTC. Amino acids: CAWSLAGGPYNEQFF. This chain joins TRBV30 and TRBJ2-1; TRBD2 aligns across 12 bases. CDR1 GTSNPN and CDR2 SVGIG come from the germline V gene (reference sequence). The CDR3 is 15 amino acids. J was trimmed by 2 bases and V by 2 bases; bases with no gene match: 1.

The CDR3 DNA reads TGTGCCAGCAGCTTAGAGTATTCCAGGAGCTCCTACAATGAGCAGTTCTTC. It is translated as CASSLEYSRSSYNEQFF. The rearrangement joins TRBV7-8 to TRBJ2-1; no reliable D call. Looked up from germline, CDR1 is SGHVS and CDR2 is FQNEAQ. Deletions cut 1 base from V and 0 bases from J, with 13 bases between. The CDR3 spans 17 residues. The complete variable domain, with remaining parts taken from reference TRBV7-8 and TRBJ2-1, reads GAGVSQSPRYKVAKRGQDVALRCDPISGHVSLFWYQQALGQGPEFLTYFQNEAQLDKSGLPSDRFFAERPEGSVSTLKIQRTQQEDSAVYLCASSLEYSRSSYNEQFFGPGTRLTVL.

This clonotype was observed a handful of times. For the CDR3, the DNA is TGTGCCAGCAGCGCTCGGACAGGGGGCGACCCTGAAGCTTTCTTT. As protein: CASSARTGGDPEAFF. The chain is built from TRBV11-2 and TRBJ1-1; TRBD1 aligns across 11 bases. Trimming took 5 bases from V and 6 from J; bases not matched to a gene: 8. The V gene's germline CDR1 is SGHAT and CDR2 FQNNGV. The CDR3 is 15 residues long.

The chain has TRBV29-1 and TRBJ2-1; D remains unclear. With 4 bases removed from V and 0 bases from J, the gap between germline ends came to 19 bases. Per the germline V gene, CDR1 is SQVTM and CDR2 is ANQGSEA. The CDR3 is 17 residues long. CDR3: CSVATRATFNSYNEQFF. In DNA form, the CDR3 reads TGCAGCGTTGCGACCCGTGCAACATTTAACTCCTACAATGAGCAGTTCTTC.

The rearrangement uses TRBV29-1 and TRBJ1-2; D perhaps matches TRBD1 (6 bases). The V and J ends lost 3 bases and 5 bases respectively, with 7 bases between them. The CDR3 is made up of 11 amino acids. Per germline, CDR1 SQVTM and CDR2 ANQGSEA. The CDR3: CSVDGTYGYTF. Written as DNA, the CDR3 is TGCAGCGTTGACGGGACATATGGCTACACCTTC.

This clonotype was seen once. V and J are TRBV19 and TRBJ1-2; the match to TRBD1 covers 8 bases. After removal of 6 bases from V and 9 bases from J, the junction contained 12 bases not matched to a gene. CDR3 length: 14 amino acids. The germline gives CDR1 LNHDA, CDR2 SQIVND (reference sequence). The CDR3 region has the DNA TGTGCCAGTAGCTCTATTGGGACAGGAGTTAGCTACACCTTC. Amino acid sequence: CASSSIGTGVSYTF.

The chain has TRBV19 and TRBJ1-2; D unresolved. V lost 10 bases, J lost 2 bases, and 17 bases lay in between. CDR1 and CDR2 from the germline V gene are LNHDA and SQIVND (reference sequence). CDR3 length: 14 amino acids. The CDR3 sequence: CATSVGRGNYGYTF. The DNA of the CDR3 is TGTGCCACCTCCGTCGGCCGAGGGAACTATGGCTACACCTTC.

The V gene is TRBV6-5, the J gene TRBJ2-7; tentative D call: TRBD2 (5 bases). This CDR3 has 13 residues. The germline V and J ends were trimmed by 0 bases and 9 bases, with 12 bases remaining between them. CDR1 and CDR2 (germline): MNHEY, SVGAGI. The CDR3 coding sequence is TGTGCCAGCAGTTACTCCAGCCCCCGGGGGCAGTACTTC. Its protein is CASSYSSPRGQYF.

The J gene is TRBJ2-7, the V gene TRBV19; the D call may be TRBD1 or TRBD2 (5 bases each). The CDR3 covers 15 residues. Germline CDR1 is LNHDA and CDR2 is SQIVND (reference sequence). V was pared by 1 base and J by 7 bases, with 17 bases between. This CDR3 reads CASSIGDGVDWEQYF. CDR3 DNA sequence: TGTGCCAGTAGTATAGGGGACGGAGTTGACTGGGAGCAGTACTTC.

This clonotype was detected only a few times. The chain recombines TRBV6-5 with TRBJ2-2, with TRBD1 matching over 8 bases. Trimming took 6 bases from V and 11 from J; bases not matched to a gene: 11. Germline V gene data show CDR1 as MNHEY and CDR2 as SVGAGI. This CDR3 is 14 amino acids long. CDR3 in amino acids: CASRLFPGGGELFF. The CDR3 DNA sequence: TGTGCCAGCAGACTCTTCCCAGGGGGCGGAGAGCTGTTTTTT.

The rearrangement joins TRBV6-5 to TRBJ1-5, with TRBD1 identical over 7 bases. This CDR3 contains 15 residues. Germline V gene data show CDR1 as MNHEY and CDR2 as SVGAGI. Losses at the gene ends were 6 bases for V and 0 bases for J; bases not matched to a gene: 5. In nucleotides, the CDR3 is TGTGCCAGCAGGTACAGGGGAGATAGCAATCAGCCCCAGCATTTT. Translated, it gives CASRYRGDSNQPQHF.

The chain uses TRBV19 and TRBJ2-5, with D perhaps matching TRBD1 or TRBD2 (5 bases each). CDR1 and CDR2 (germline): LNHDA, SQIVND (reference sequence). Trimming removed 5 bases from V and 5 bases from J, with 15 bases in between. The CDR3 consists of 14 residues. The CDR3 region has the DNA TGTGCCAGTAGTGACGTGGGGGTATGGGAGACCCAGTACTTC. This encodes CASSDVGVWETQYF.

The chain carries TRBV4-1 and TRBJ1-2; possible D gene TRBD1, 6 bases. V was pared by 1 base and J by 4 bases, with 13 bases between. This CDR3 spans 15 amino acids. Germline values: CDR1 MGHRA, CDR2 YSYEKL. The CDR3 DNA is TGCGCCAGCAGCCAAGCAACAGGGACGGCCTATGGCTACACCTTC. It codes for CASSQATGTAYGYTF.

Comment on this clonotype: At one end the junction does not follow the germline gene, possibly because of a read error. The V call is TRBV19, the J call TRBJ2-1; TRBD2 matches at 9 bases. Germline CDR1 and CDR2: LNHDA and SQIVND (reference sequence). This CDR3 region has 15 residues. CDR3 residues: CASSIRLAERNEQFF. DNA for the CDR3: TGTGCCAGTAGTATAAGACTAGCGGAGCGCAATGAACAGTTCTTC.

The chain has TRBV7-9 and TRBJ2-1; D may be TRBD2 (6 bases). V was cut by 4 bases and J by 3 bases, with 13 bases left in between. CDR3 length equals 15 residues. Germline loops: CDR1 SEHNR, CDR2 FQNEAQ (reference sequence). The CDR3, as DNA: TGTGCCAGCAGCTCTCAGGGAGGCTTCTACAATGAGCAGTTCTTC. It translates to CASSSQGGFYNEQFF.

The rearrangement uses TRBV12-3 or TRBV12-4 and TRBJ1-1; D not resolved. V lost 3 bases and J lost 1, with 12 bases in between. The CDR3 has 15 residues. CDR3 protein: CASSLASLWNTEAFF. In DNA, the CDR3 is TGTGCCAGCAGTTTGGCCAGTCTGTGGAACACTGAAGCTTTCTTT.

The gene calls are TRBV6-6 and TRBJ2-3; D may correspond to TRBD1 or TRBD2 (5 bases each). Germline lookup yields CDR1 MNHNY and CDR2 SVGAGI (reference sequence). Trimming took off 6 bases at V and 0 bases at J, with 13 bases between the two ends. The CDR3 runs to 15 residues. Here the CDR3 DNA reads TGTGCCAGCAGGCCACCGGGACCAAGCACAGATACGCAGTATTTT. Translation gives CASRPPGPSTDTQYF.

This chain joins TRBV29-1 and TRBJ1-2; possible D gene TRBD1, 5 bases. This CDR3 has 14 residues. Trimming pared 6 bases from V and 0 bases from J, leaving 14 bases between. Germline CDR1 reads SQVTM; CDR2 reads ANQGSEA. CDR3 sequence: CSVPTGGANYGYTF. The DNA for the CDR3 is TGCAGCGTGCCCACAGGCGGAGCTAACTATGGCTACACCTTC.

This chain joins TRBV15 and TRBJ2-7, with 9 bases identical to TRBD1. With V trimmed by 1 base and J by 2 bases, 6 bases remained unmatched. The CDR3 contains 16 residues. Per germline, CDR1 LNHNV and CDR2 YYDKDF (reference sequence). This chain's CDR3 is CATSRVTGTGPYEQYF. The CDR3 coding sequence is TGTGCCACCAGCAGAGTCACCGGGACAGGGCCCTACGAGCAGTACTTC.

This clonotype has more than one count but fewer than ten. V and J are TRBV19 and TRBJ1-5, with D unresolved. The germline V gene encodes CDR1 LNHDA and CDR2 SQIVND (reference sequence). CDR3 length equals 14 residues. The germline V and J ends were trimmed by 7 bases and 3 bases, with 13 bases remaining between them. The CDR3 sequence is CASTATITNQPQHF. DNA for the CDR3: TGTGCCAGTACCGCGACAATTACCAATCAGCCCCAGCATTTT.

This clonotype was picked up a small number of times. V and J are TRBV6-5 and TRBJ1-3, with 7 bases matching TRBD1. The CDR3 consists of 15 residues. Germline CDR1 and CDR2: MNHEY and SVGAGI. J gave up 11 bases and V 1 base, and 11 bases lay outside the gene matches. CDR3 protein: CASSYLGQLLGPIYF. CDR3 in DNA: TGTGCCAGCAGTTACTTGGGACAGCTCCTTGGTCCCATATATTTT.

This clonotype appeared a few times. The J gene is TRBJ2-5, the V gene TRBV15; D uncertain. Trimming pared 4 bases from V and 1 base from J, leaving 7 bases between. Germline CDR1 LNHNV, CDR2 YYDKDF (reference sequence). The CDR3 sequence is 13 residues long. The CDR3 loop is CATSKEPQETQYF. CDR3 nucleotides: TGTGCCACCAGCAAAGAGCCCCAAGAGACCCAGTACTTC.